What follows are 2 T cell receptor beta chains derived from one specimen sequenced in a study of CD8 T cells in ankylosing spondylitis. The antigens these receptors bind are not known. Study results and caveats: Characteristic of ankylosing spondylitis blood, it appeared, was a TCR beta motif comprising eight highly homologous variants.

TCRdb ran MiXCR on the 5' RACE reads and lists one entry per CDR3 protein. The data show 470,000 or so distinct CDR3 sequences, 20% to 30% seen once. Material for sequencing was blood, either unsorted or a sorted T cell fraction (not recorded which). These receptors all stem from a male donor with ankylosing spondylitis.

This clonotype was recorded a few times. V is TRBV4-1 and J is TRBJ1-6; D is unresolved. Per the germline V gene, CDR1 is MGHRA and CDR2 is YSYEKL. The V end lost 2 bases, the J end lost 6 bases, and 11 bases lay between the germline ends. The CDR3 contains 15 residues. CDR3 sequence reads: CASSQPGAANSPLHF. CDR3 in DNA: TGCGCCAGCAGCCAACCGGGAGCGGCTAATTCACCCCTCCACTTT.

This clonotype was recorded once. This chain connects TRBV20-1 to TRBJ2-1, with TRBD2 matching 11 bases. Germline trimming cut 6 bases from V and 5 bases from J; bases unmatched to any gene: 6. Germline V lookup: CDR1 DFQATT, CDR2 SNEGSKA (reference sequence). CDR3 length: 14 amino acids. The CDR3 region is CSAATSGVNNEQFF. CDR3 bases: TGCAGTGCCGCGACTAGCGGGGTGAACAATGAGCAGTTCTTC.